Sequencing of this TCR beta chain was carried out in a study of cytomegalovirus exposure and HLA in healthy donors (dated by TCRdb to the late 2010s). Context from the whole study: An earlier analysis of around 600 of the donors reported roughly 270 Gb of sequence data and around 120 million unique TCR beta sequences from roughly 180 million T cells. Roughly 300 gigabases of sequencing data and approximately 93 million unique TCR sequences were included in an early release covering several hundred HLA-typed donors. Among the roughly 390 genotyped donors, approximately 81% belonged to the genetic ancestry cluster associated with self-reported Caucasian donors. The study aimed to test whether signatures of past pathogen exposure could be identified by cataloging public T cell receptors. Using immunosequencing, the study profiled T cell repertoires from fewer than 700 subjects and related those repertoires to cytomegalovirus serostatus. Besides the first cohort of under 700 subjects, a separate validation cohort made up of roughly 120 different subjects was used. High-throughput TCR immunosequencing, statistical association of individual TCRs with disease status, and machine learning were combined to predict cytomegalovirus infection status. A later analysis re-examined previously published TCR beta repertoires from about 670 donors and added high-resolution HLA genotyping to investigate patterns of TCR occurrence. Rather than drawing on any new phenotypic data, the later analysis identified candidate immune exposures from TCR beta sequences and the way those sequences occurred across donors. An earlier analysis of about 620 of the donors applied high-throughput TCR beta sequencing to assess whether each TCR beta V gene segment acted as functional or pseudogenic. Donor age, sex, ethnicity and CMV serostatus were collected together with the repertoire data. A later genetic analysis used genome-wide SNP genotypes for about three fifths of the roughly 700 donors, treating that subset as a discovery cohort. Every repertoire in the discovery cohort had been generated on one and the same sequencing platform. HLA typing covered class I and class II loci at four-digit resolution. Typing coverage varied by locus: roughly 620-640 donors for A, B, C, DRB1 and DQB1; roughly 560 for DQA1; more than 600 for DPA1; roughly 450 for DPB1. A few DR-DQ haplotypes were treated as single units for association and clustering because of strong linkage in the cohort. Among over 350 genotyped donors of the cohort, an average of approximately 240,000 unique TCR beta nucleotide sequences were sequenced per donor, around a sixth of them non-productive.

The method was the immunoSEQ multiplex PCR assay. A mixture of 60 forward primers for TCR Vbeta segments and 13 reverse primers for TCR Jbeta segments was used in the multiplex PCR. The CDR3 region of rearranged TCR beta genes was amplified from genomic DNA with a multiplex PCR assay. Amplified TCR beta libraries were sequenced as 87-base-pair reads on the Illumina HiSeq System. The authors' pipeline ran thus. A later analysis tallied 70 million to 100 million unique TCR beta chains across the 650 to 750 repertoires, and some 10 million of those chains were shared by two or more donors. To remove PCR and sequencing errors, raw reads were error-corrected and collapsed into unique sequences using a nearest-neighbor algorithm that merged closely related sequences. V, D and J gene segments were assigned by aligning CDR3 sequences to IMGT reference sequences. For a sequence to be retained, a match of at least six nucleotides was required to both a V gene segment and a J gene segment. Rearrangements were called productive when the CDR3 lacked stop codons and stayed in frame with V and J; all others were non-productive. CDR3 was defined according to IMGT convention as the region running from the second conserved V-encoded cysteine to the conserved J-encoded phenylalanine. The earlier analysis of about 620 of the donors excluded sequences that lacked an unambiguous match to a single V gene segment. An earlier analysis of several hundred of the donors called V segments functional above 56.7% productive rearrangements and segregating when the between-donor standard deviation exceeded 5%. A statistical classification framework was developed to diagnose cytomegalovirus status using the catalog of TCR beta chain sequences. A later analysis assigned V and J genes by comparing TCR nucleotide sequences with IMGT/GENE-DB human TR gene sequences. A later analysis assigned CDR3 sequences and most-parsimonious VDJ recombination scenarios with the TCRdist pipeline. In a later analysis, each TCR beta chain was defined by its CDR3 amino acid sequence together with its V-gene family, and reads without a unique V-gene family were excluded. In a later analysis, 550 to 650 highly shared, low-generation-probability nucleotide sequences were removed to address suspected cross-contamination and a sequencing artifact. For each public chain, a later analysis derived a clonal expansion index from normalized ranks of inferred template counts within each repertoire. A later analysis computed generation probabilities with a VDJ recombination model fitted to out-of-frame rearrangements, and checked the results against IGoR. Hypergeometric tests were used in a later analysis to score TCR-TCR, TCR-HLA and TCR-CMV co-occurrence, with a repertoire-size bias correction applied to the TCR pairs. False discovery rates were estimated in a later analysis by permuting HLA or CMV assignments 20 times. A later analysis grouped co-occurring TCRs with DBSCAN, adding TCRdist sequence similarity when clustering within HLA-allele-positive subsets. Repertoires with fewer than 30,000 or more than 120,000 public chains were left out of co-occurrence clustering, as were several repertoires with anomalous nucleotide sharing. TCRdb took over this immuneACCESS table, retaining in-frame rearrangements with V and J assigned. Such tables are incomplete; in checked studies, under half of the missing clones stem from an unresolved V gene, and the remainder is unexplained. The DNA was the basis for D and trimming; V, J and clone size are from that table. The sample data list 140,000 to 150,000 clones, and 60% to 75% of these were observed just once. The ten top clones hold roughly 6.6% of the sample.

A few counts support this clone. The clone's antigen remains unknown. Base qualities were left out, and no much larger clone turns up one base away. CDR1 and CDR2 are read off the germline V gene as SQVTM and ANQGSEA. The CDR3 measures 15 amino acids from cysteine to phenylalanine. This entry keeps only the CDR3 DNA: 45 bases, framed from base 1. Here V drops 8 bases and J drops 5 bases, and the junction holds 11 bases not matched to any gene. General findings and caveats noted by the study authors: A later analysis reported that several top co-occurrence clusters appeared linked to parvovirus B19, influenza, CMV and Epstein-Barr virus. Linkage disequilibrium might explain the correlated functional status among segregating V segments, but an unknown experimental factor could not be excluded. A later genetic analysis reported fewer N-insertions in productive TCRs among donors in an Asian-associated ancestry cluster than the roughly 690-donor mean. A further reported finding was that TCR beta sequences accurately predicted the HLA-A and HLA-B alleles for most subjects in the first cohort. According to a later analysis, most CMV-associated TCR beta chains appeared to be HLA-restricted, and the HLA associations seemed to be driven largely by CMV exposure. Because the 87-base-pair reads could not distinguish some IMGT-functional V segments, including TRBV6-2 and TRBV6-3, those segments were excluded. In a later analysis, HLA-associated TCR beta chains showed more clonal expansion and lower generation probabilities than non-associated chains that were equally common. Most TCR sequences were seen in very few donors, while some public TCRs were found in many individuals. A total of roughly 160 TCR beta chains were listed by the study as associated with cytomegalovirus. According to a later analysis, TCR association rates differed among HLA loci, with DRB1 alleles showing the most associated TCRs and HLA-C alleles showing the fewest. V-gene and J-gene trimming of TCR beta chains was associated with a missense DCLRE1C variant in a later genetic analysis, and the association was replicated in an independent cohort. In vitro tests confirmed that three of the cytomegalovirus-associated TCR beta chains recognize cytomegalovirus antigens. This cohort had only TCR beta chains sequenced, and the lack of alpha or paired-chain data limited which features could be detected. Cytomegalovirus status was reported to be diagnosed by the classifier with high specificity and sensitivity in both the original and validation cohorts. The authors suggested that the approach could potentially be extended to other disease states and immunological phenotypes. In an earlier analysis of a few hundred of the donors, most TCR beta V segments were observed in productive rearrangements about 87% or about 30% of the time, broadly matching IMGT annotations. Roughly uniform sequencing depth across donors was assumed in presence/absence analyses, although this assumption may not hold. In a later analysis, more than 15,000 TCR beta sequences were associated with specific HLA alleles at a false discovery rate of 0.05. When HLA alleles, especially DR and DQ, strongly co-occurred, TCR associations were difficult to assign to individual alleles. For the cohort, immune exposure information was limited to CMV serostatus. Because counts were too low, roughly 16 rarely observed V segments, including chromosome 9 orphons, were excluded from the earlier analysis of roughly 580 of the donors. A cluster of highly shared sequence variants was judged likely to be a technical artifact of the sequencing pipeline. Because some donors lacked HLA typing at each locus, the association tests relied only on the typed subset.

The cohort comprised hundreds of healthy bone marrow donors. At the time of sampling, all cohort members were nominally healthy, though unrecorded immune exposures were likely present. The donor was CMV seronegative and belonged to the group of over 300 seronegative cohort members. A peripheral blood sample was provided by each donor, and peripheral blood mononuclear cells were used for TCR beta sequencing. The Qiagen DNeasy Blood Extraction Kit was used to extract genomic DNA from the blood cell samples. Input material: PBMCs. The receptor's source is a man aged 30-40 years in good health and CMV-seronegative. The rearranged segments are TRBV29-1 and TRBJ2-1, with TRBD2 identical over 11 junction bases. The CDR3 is CSSSGGTSGDNEQFF. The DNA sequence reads TGCAGCTCGTCGGGCGGGACTAGCGGCGACAATGAGCAGTTCTTC.